This T cell receptor (beta chain) was documented in a study of T cell changes during pregnancy in multiple sclerosis (dated by TCRdb to the late 2010s). Concerning the study at large: In women with multiple sclerosis, the researchers looked at how the T cell repertoire shifted as pregnancy progressed.

Taken from cysteine to phenylalanine, the CDR3 has 16 residues. The kept DNA is CDR3 alone, 48 bases in frame from the first base. Ends trimmed: V by 3 bases, J by 4 bases; bases unmatched to a gene: 8. As encoded in the germline V gene, CDR1 is KGHSH while CDR2 is LQKENI. To prepare the library, the immunoSEQ multiplex PCR assay was applied. The source is immuneACCESS, and TCRdb retained only in-frame sequences with V and J called. Part of the clones is not carried over; for the studies checked, unresolved V genes explain less than half of this, and the remainder is unexplained. This sample lists roughly 100,000 clones; approximately 90% were detected once. The ten largest clones represent less than 4.5% of the sample. This clone was seen only once. Its antigen remains undetermined. Within one base of it there is no much larger clone, and no base qualities were kept.

Here the sequenced sample was peripheral blood, taken after pregnancy. This clonotype was obtained from a female donor with multiple sclerosis, enrolled in a pregnancy study. The chain is assembled from TRBV18 and TRBJ1-2; 10 nucleotides in the junction match TRBD1. The CDR3 loop reads CASSPTAGTGAYGYTF. The DNA sequence reads TGTGCCAGCTCACCGACCGCCGGGACAGGGGCCTATGGCTACACCTTC.